This entry describes one TCR beta chain. In the study's own analysis: Cell counts per sample came from amplifying reference gene primers. Data came from immunoSEQ multiplex PCR; TCRdb stores just in-frame clones and leaves some out. V and J calls and clone size are those listed in that table; D and trimming were worked out from the DNA. This sample yields under 200,000 clones, of which about nine tenths are seen a single time; approximately 0.5% belongs to the top ten. Per germline, CDR1 SGDLS and CDR2 YYNGEE. J gave up 9 bases and V 3 bases, and 14 bases lay outside the gene matches. The CDR3 is 16 amino acids. The data belong to a study of blood T cell repertoires in COVID-19. On the study more broadly: Both acute and convalescent COVID-19 samples were obtained from the United States, Italy and Spain. In each case, the material was cDNA or gDNA derived from T cells, B-cell-depleted T cells, or PBMCs.

The rearrangement links TRBV9 to TRBJ1-5; TRBD1 matches at 8 bases. The sequenced material came from peripheral blood. The receptor was derived from a middle-aged man with acute or convalescent COVID-19. CDR3 DNA sequence: TGTGCCAGCAGCGCCTCGGACAGGGCGGGCTTTGGGCCCCAGCATTTT. This encodes CASSASDRAGFGPQHF. Looking up the rest from reference TRBV9 and TRBJ1-5 gives the full variable domain: DSGVTQTPKHLITATGQRVTLRCSPRSGDLSVYWYQQSLDQGLQFLIQYYNGEERAKGNILERFSAQQFPDLHSELNLSSLELGDSALYFCASSASDRAGFGPQHFGDGTRLSIL.